This TCR beta chain emerged from a study of shared clonotypes between healthy human individuals. TCRdb's copy holds only in-frame clones and misses some; the assay was immunoSEQ multiplex PCR. The repertoire holds 1.5 million to 2.5 million clones, with 85% to 95% as singletons. Positively selected for CCR7, the CD45RO-negative cells used as naive CD8 cells excluded terminally differentiated effector memory CD45RA+ cells. Sequencing input: naive CD8+ T cells sorted from blood. This receptor was obtained from a man aged 18 to 30 in good health.

This CDR3 reads CASSPAGGNTEAFF. In DNA, the CDR3 is TGTGCCAGCAGCCCCGCAGGGGGGAACACTGAAGCTTTCTTT. The genes are TRBV7-8 and TRBJ1-1; 7 positions agree with TRBD1. V shed 5 bases, J shed 1 base, and the junction held 4 bases outside the gene matches. Germline CDR1 and CDR2: SGHVS and FQNEAQ. This CDR3 region has 14 residues.